Here is one TCR beta chain with its context. The data were obtained in a study of blood T cell repertoires in COVID-19. Study context: Samples of COVID-19 (acute and convalescent) were obtained from the United States, Italy and Spain. PBMCs, B-cell-depleted T cells, or T cells provided the cDNA or gDNA that made up the material.

Profiling relied on immunoSEQ multiplex PCR, and the TCRdb table lists in-frame clones only, not all of them. The sample has 200,000 to 250,000 clones; roughly 85% are singletons. One Seattle source followed patients from active infection through their disease course. CDR1 and CDR2 from the germline V gene are MNHEY and SMNVEV (reference sequence). Losses at the gene ends were 3 bases for V and 1 base for J; bases not matched to a gene: 6. The CDR3 runs to 16 residues. Sequencing was done on a sample of peripheral blood. The chain recombines TRBV27 with TRBJ2-1, with 7 bases matching TRBD1. The TCR originated in a man between 45 and 60 years old with COVID-19, enrolled during active disease. The CDR3 loop reads CASSFDRVWSYNEQFF. CDR3 sequence (DNA): TGTGCCAGCAGTTTCGACAGGGTCTGGTCCTACAATGAGCAGTTCTTC.